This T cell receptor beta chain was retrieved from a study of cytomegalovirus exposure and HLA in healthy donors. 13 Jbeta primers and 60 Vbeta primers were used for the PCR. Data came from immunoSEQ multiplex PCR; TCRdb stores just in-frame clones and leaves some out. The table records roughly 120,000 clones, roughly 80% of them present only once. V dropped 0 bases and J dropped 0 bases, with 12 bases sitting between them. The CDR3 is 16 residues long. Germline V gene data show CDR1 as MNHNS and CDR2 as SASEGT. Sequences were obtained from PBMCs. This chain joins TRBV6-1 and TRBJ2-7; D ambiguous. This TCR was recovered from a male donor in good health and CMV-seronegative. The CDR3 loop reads CASSEAIGGGSYEQYF. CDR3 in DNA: TGTGCCAGCAGTGAAGCGATAGGCGGCGGCTCCTACGAGCAGTACTTC.